A selection of T cell receptor beta chains follows, all from one sample in a study of blood T cell repertoires in COVID-19. Here immunoSEQ multiplex PCR was the method, and the copy in TCRdb shows in-frame clones only, minus some. The table includes roughly 190,000 clones, approximately 90% detected once. Sequencing was performed on peripheral blood. Source of these receptors: a man between 18 and 35 years old with active or convalescent COVID-19. Both conserved end residues are part of each CDR3. The order of the fields is V gene, J gene, D gene, clone size, CDR3 DNA, CDR3 protein. D genes are given only for firm matches. Expanded clones get a size class; other rows say once, few or many, or leave the size out.

TRBV7-2	TRBJ2-1	.	once	TGTGCCAGCAGCTCCAGGGCGTCCTACAATGAGCAGTTCTTC	CASSSRASYNEQFF
TRBV15	TRBJ1-1	.	once	TGTGCCACCAGCAGACCTAGAGACTTCTACACTGAAGCTTTCTTT	CATSRPRDFYTEAFF
TRBV24-1	TRBJ2-3	TRBD2	.	TGTGCCACCTCGGGACTAGCGGGAGTCGATACGCAGTATTTT	CATSGLAGVDTQYF
TRBV19	TRBJ1-6	TRBD1	few	TGTGCCAGTAGTCCGGGGACAGGGAAGAATTCACCCCTCCACTTT	CASSPGTGKNSPLHF
TRBV30	TRBJ1-4	TRBD1	.	TGTGCCTGGATAATCGGACAGGGGTCCCCTAATGAAAAACTGTTTTTT	CAWIIGQGSPNEKLFF
TRBV30	TRBJ2-7	.	.	TGTGCCTTCCGGGGGACCGGGTCCTCCTACGAGCAGTACTTC	CAFRGTGSSYEQYF
TRBV12-3/TRBV12-4	TRBJ1-1	.	once	TGTGCCAGCAGCCGGGACATCCGCACTGAAGCTTTCTTT	CASSRDIRTEAFF
TRBV5-4	TRBJ1-2	.	.	TGTGCCAGCAGCCCCTCGACGGGGTATGGCTACACCTTC	CASSPSTGYGYTF
TRBV7-2	TRBJ2-4	.	.	TGTGCCAGCAGCATACAGGAGGCCAAAAACATTCAGTACTTC	CASSIQEAKNIQYF
TRBV18	TRBJ2-7	.	.	TGTGCCAGCTCACCGGATGGGCCACCCTCCTACGAGCAGTACTTC	CASSPDGPPSYEQYF
TRBV19	TRBJ1-1	.	.	TGTGCCAGTTATCAGGACAGCCTGAACACTGAAGCTTTCTTT	CASYQDSLNTEAFF
TRBV29-1	TRBJ2-3	TRBD2	once	TGCAGCGTTGATGGACTAGCGTTGAGCACAGATACGCAGTATTTT	CSVDGLALSTDTQYF
TRBV30	TRBJ2-2	TRBD1	.	TGTGCCTGGCCCGGGACAGCGAACACCGGGGAGCTGTTTTTT	CAWPGTANTGELFF
TRBV19	TRBJ1-5	.	few	TGTGCCAGTAGTAATCAGGGGCGACAGCCCCAGCATTTT	CASSNQGRQPQHF
TRBV30	TRBJ1-2	TRBD1	.	TGTGCCTGGAGTATCAGACAGGGGGACTATGGCTACACCTTC	CAWSIRQGDYGYTF
TRBV4-2	TRBJ1-3	TRBD1	.	TGTGCCAGCAGCCACATGGACAGGGTTCTTGGAAACACCATATATTTT	CASSHMDRVLGNTIYF
TRBV19	TRBJ2-3	TRBD1	once	TGTGCCAGTAGTATAGGTGGGACAGACGATACGCAGTATTTT	CASSIGGTDDTQYF
TRBV19	TRBJ2-5	.	.	TGTGCCAGTAGCCGAAGAGATACGAATTATAAAGAGACCCAGTACTTC	CASSRRDTNYKETQYF
TRBV28	TRBJ1-1	.	.	TGTGCCAGCACGCGGAGGCAACCCGGGGACACTGAAGCTTTCTTT	CASTRRQPGDTEAFF
TRBV4-1	TRBJ1-1	TRBD1	.	TGCGCCAGCAGAAAGACAGGGGTCACTGAAGCTTTCTTT	CASRKTGVTEAFF
TRBV4-1	TRBJ2-5	.	.	TGCGCCAGCAGCCGGGCAAAAGAGACCCAGTACTTC	CASSRAKETQYF
TRBV11-3	TRBJ1-1	TRBD1	.	TGTGCCAGCAGCGCACAGGGGGCAGGGACTGAAGCTTTCTTT	CASSAQGAGTEAFF
TRBV7-9	TRBJ1-2	.	.	TGTGCCAGCAGGGGGCAGGGACACGACTATGGCTACACCTTC	CASRGQGHDYGYTF
TRBV11-3	TRBJ2-3	.	.	TGTGCCAGCAGTCCCCCTCAGGTAGATACGCAGTATTTT	CASSPPQVDTQYF
TRBV6-5	TRBJ1-1	.	.	TGTGCCAGCAGTTACAACCCGACAGCCATGAACACTGAAGCTTTCTTT	CASSYNPTAMNTEAFF
TRBV3-1/TRBV3-2	TRBJ2-1	.	.	TGTGCCAGCAGCCAGGAGACTCCGAGCTCCTACAATGAGCAGTTCTTC	CASSQETPSSYNEQFF
TRBV12-5	TRBJ1-2	.	.	TGTGCTAGTGGTTTGGTACGCGCAGGCGCAAACAATGGCTACACCTTC	CASGLVRAGANNGYTF
TRBV29-1	TRBJ2-6	.	few	TGCAGCGTTGAACAGGACTCTGGGGCCAACGTCCTGACTTTC	CSVEQDSGANVLTF
TRBV5-1	TRBJ2-1	.	.	TGCGCCAGCAGCTTAGACACATACAATGAGCAGTTCTTC	CASSLDTYNEQFF
TRBV3-1/TRBV3-2	TRBJ2-2	.	.	TGTGCCAGCAGTATCAGGGGGGAGAACCTCGGGGAGCTGTTTTTT	CASSIRGENLGELFF
TRBV4-1	TRBJ1-1	.	.	TGCGCCAGCAGCCACACCCCCCTTGGTGGGGCCGACACTGAAGCTTTCTTT	CASSHTPLGGADTEAFF
TRBV5-5	TRBJ2-1	.	.	TGTGCCAGCAGATACTTACCGGGAACGACCTACAATGAGCAGTTCTTC	CASRYLPGTTYNEQFF
TRBV5-1	TRBJ1-1	.	.	TGCGCCAGCAGCAGCTGGACAGTAGTTGACACTGAAGCTTTCTTT	CASSSWTVVDTEAFF
TRBV18	TRBJ1-1	.	.	TGTGCCAGCTCGCTCACTAACACTGAAGCTTTCTTT	CASSLTNTEAFF
TRBV10-1	TRBJ2-3	.	.	TGCGCCAGCAGTGAGTATAGCGGGACAGCGACACATACGCAGTATTTT	CASSEYSGTATHTQYF
TRBV5-6	TRBJ2-7	.	once	TGTGCCAGCAGCTTGGTCGGGTCCTACGAGCAGTACTTC	CASSLVGSYEQYF
TRBV7-8	TRBJ2-7	.	.	TGTGCCAGCAGCCCTATGAGGGTGAGAGCGAGCTCCTACGAGCAGTACTTC	CASSPMRVRASSYEQYF
TRBV2	TRBJ2-5	TRBD1	.	TGTGCCAGCAAACTACTTACAGGGGCCGGGGAGACCCAGTACTTC	CASKLLTGAGETQYF
TRBV6-5	TRBJ2-5	TRBD2	.	TGTGCCAGCAGTTCCGGGACTACCACCAAAGAGACCCAGTACTTC	CASSSGTTTKETQYF
TRBV24-1	TRBJ2-1	TRBD2	.	TGTGCCACCAGTGACCCGGGACTAGTTAAGAATGAGCAGTTCTTC	CATSDPGLVKNEQFF
TRBV24-1	TRBJ2-2	.	.	TGTGCCACCACTGGGGGGTTCACCGGGGAGCTGTTTTTT	CATTGGFTGELFF
TRBV2	TRBJ1-5	TRBD1	.	TGTGCCAGCACGGGACAGGGGACGTCTAAACAGCCCCAGCATTTT	CASTGQGTSKQPQHF
TRBV27	TRBJ1-2	TRBD1	.	TGTGCCAGCAGTGCCTCAGGGGGCTATGGCTACACCTTC	CASSASGGYGYTF
TRBV7-3	TRBJ1-5	TRBD1	.	TGTGCCAGCAGCCAGATTCAGGGGGGCAATCAGCCCCAGCATTTT	CASSQIQGGNQPQHF
TRBV4-2	TRBJ1-1	.	once	TGTGCCAGCAGCCAAGAGAGTTGGAGCCAGGCTTTCTTT	CASSQESWSQAFF